This T cell receptor (beta chain) was captured by sequencing in a study of T-cell memory formation after mild COVID-19. This clonotype was detected only a few times. Its matching antigen is unknown. Each CDR3 protein gets one entry after TCRdb re-called the 5' RACE reads with MiXCR. The profile shows about 260,000 distinct CDR3 sequences, roughly 16% of them singletons. Germline lookup yields CDR1 LNHNV and CDR2 YYDKDF (reference sequence). The CDR3 runs to 15 residues. Trimming took off 5 bases at V and 1 base at J, with 12 bases between the two ends. Points from the study as a whole: Prior to infection, memory already included some responding clones, suggesting cross-reactive memory joined. Among clones contracting day 15 to 85, CD4/CD8 was balanced, whereas later expanders leaned CD4+.

The chain carries TRBV15 and TRBJ1-3; D is unresolved. The source is a young man who had mild COVID-19 (a few samples of this study predate the infection). Cell type and time point are not known. Sequencing was carried out using PBMCs or a T cell subset sorted from them (not recorded which). In DNA form, the CDR3 reads TGTGCCACCAGCCCTAGGTGGGGATCTGGAAACACCATATATTTT. Its translation is CATSPRWGSGNTIYF.